This entry lists 21 T cell receptor beta chains sequenced from one sample in a study of T-cell memory formation after mild COVID-19. TCRdb recomputed calls from the 5' RACE reads with MiXCR, one row per CDR3 protein. In the table there are around 320,000 distinct CDR3 sequences, approximately 27% of which are singletons. The source material was PBMCs or a T cell subset sorted from them (not recorded which). Receptors originate from an adult woman who had mild COVID-19 (a few samples of this study predate the infection). Cell type and time point are not known.

This chain connects TRBV12-3 or TRBV12-4 to TRBJ2-7, with 7 positions matching TRBD2. The length of the CDR3 is 16 residues. Trimming at V came to 6 bases and at J to 8 bases, leaving 19 bases not matched to a gene. The CDR3 reads CASRSDSSAGVSQQYF. DNA for the CDR3: TGTGCCAGCAGATCTGACTCGTCGGCGGGAGTAAGTCAGCAGTACTTC.

The chain couples TRBV20-1 to TRBJ2-1; a weak D match, TRBD1 (6 bases). V dropped 6 bases and J dropped 9 bases, with 18 bases sitting between them. In germline, CDR1 is DFQATT, CDR2 SNEGSKA (reference sequence). The CDR3 extends over 13 amino acids. Written as DNA, the CDR3 is TGCAGTGCCAGGGGCTTTGGGTTCAGTGAGCAGTTCTTC. Encoded protein: CSARGFGFSEQFF.

In DNA form, the CDR3 reads TGTGCCAGCTCACCACCGATCGAGCGGCTGTACAATGAGCAGTTCTTC. Translated, it gives CASSPPIERLYNEQFF. The V call is TRBV18, the J call TRBJ2-1, with TRBD2 as a possible D gene (5 bases). This CDR3 comprises 16 residues. Trimming cost V 0 bases and J 4 bases, with 13 bases left between them. Germline loops: CDR1 KGHSH, CDR2 LQKENI.

This clonotype was observed a few times. The genes are TRBV15 and TRBJ2-5; 9 bases are a match to TRBD1. V dropped 4 bases and J dropped 5; count of bases not matched to a gene: 8. Germline CDR1 LNHNV, CDR2 YYDKDF (reference sequence). The CDR3 contains 15 residues. CDR3 protein: CATSKDRGVGETQYF. The CDR3 coding sequence is TGTGCCACCAGCAAGGACAGGGGAGTGGGGGAGACCCAGTACTTC.

The chain has TRBV25-1 and TRBJ2-1; no reliable D call. V was trimmed by 3 bases and J by 0 bases, leaving 12 bases between them. Germline V gene lookup returns CDR1 MGHDK and CDR2 SYGVNS. This CDR3 is built from 16 residues. CDR3 region: CASSENLLSSYNEQFF. CDR3 DNA: TGTGCCAGCAGTGAGAACCTTCTCAGCTCCTACAATGAGCAGTTCTTC.

This clonotype showed up just a few times. The V gene is TRBV5-1, the J gene TRBJ2-5; perhaps TRBD2 as D (5 bases). V lost 5 bases to trimming and J lost 2 bases, with 13 bases between them. Germline V gene sequence: CDR1 SGHRS, CDR2 YFSETQ. CDR3 length equals 14 residues. CDR3 in DNA: TGCGCCAGCAGAGAGTCCGGGGTTCAAGAGACCCAGTACTTC. This gives the protein CASRESGVQETQYF.

This clonotype was counted a few times. The rearrangement links TRBV7-9 to TRBJ2-2; D not resolved. CDR1 and CDR2 (germline): SEHNR, FQNEAQ (reference sequence). V was cut by 7 bases and J by 6 bases, with 30 bases left in between. CDR3 length: 19 residues. The DNA for the CDR3 is TGTGCCAGCACCTTTGGGCCGGGCCTAGGCCTTTCTTTTTCCGGGGAGCTGTTTTTT. It translates to CASTFGPGLGLSFSGELFF.

This clonotype has only a few counts. This chain links TRBV28 with TRBJ2-5; 11 nucleotides agree with TRBD2. CDR3 length: 14 residues. Losses at the gene ends were 6 bases for V and 5 bases for J; bases not matched to a gene: 5. The germline V gene has CDR1 MDHEN and CDR2 SYDVKM. As DNA, the CDR3 is TGTGCCAGCAGGGACTTAGCGGGGGGGGAGACCCAGTACTTC. The encoded protein is CASRDLAGGETQYF.

V and J are TRBV7-6 and TRBJ1-4, with a tentative D call TRBD1 (6 bases). Per the germline V gene, CDR1 is SGHVS and CDR2 is FNYEAQ. V was trimmed by 5 bases and J by 7 bases, leaving 17 bases between them. This CDR3 contains 15 residues. Written as DNA, the CDR3 is TGTGCCAGCAGCAACGCTAGGGGGGGAGGTGAAAAACTGTTTTTT. Translating gives CASSNARGGGEKLFF.

This chain uses TRBV29-1 with TRBJ1-1; D unclear. The CDR3 loop spans 10 amino acids. Germline values: CDR1 SQVTM, CDR2 ANQGSEA. Trimming shortened V by 6 bases and J by 5 bases, and 7 bases separated the two germline ends. The CDR3 region has the DNA TGCAGCGTATATATGACTGAAGCTTTCTTT. This sequence encodes CSVYMTEAFF.

The V and J genes are TRBV7-3 and TRBJ2-1; 10 positions agree with TRBD1. The CDR3 has 15 amino acids. Germline assignment: CDR1 SGHTA and CDR2 FQGTGA. V shed 5 bases, J shed 4 bases, and the junction held 5 bases outside the gene matches. CDR3 loop: CASSVGQGFYNEQFF. The CDR3 nucleotides read TGTGCCAGCAGCGTGGGACAGGGGTTTTACAATGAGCAGTTCTTC. The complete variable domain, with remaining parts taken from reference TRBV7-3 and TRBJ2-1, reads GAGVSQTPSNKVTEKGKYVELRCDPISGHTALYWYRQSLGQGPEFLIYFQGTGAADDSGLPNDRFFAVRPEGSVSTLKIQRTERGDSAVYLCASSVGQGFYNEQFFGPGTRLTVL.

The J gene is TRBJ2-7, the V gene TRBV6-2 or TRBV6-3; the match to TRBD1 covers 8 bases. V trimming: 5 bases; J trimming: 3 bases; junction bases outside the gene matches: 9. This CDR3 contains 15 residues. CDR1 and CDR2 (germline): MNHEY, SVGEGT. CDR3 sequence reads: CASSRTGGDLYEQYF. Here the CDR3 DNA reads TGTGCCAGCAGTCGTACAGGGGGTGACCTCTACGAGCAGTACTTC.

The chain joins TRBV19 to TRBJ1-1; no definite D call. V dropped 6 bases and J dropped 1 base, with 15 bases sitting between them. This CDR3 has 15 residues. CDR1 and CDR2 (germline): LNHDA, SQIVND (reference sequence). The chain's CDR3 is CASSDYGDWNTEAFF. CDR3 coding DNA: TGTGCCAGTAGCGACTACGGAGATTGGAACACTGAAGCTTTCTTT. Based on the CDR3 plus reference TRBV19 and TRBJ1-1, the full variable domain is DGGITQSPKYLFRKEGQNVTLSCEQNLNHDAMYWYRQDPGQGLRLIYYSQIVNDFQKGDIAEGYSVSREKKESFPLTVTSAQKNPTAFYLCASSDYGDWNTEAFFGQGTRLTVV.

J is TRBJ2-5 and V is TRBV12-3 or TRBV12-4; no definite D call. V was shortened by 6 bases and J by 0 bases, with 2 bases between the two germline ends. The CDR3 is 11 residues long. This chain's CDR3 is CASRDQETQYF. The CDR3 region has the DNA TGTGCCAGCAGAGACCAAGAGACCCAGTACTTC.

V gene TRBV6-5 combines with J gene TRBJ2-3; a weak D match, TRBD2 (6 bases). Germline V gene sequence: CDR1 MNHEY, CDR2 SVGAGI. The CDR3 length is 16 residues. V lost 7 bases and J lost 2, with 19 bases in between. CDR3 sequence reads: CASTLRGGGATDTQYF. Here the CDR3 DNA reads TGTGCCAGCACCCTCCGGGGAGGAGGCGCCACAGATACGCAGTATTTT.

V and J are TRBV20-1 and TRBJ1-1, with 10 bases identical to TRBD1. The CDR3 runs 19 residues. The ends lost 3 bases at V and 4 bases at J; junction bases unmatched: 20. CDR1 and CDR2 (germline): DFQATT, SNEGSKA (reference sequence). Here the CDR3 DNA reads TGCAGTGCTAGGAACCCTGGAGGGACAGGGGAGAAGGGGGGCACTGAAGCTTTCTTT. This translates into CSARNPGGTGEKGGTEAFF.

This clonotype was recorded many times. The chain employs TRBV7-8 and TRBJ2-1; TRBD2 might be the D (6 bases). CDR1 and CDR2 from the germline V gene are SGHVS and FQNEAQ. The CDR3 loop spans 13 amino acids. V lost 1 base, J lost 6 bases, and 7 bases lay in between. This CDR3 is CASSLVGGNEQFF. CDR3 nucleotides: TGTGCCAGCAGCTTAGTGGGGGGCAATGAGCAGTTCTTC.

This chain connects TRBV7-6 to TRBJ2-1, with 12 bases identical to TRBD2. The germline gives CDR1 SGHVS, CDR2 FNYEAQ. The V segment lost 2 bases and the J segment 9 bases; nucleotides outside the gene matches: 2. The CDR3 length is 14 residues. The CDR3 nucleotides are TGTGCCAGCAGCTTACAACTAGCGGGAGGTGAGCAGTTCTTC. This encodes CASSLQLAGGEQFF.

In its sample, this clonotype was seen a few times. The chain uses TRBV27 and TRBJ2-7; D may be TRBD1 or TRBD2 (5 bases each). Looked up from germline, CDR1 is MNHEY and CDR2 is SMNVEV (reference sequence). The V end was cut by 4 bases, the J end by 9 bases, with 13 bases between. The CDR3 totals 12 residues. CDR3 bases: TGTGCCAGCAGTTGGGGGAATGGGGGGCAGTACTTC. Amino acids: CASSWGNGGQYF.

This clonotype was observed a few times. The chain employs TRBV7-2 and TRBJ2-3, with 7 bases aligning to TRBD2. Trimming at V came to 0 bases and at J to 5 bases, leaving 5 bases not matched to a gene. The length of the CDR3 is 15 residues. CDR1 and CDR2 (germline): SGHTA, FQGNSA. The CDR3 nucleotides read TGTGCCAGCAGCTTAGCAGCGGGAAGGGTAGATACGCAGTATTTT. Protein: CASSLAAGRVDTQYF.

V is TRBV7-9 and J is TRBJ2-5; a weak D match, TRBD1 (6 bases). Trimming took 9 bases from V and 5 from J, leaving 25 bases between them. The CDR3 has 16 residues. From germline, CDR1 is SEHNR and CDR2 FQNEAQ (reference sequence). CDR3 in amino acids: CASLAPAGERGETQYF. As DNA, the CDR3 is TGTGCCAGTCTCGCCCCGGCAGGGGAGCGTGGGGAGACCCAGTACTTC.